This T cell receptor beta chain was sequenced in a study of T cells after yellow fever vaccination (dated by TCRdb to between 2018 and 2021). About the full investigation: Libraries from fractions with low cell numbers were prepared with the SMART-Seq v4 Ultra Low Input RNA kit. Two healthy male donors made up the cohort, one aged 18 to 29 years and the other aged 30 to 39 years. Blood was collected at multiple timepoints before and after primary and secondary immunization, and bulk PBMC replicates and cell subsets were isolated. To follow T-cell clones before and after primary and booster YFV17D yellow fever vaccination, bulk TCR alpha and beta repertoires were sequenced over time. General findings and caveats noted by the study authors: Computational filtering was needed because FACS-sorted repertoires could contain abundant contaminating clonotypes from the bulk population. The secondary T-cell response was weaker than the primary response but faster, peaking on day 5 instead of day 15. After the booster, most of the clones that had expanded following primary vaccination were detected again (almost 98% of CD4 and around 90% of CD8), which suggests that memory was broadly maintained. A small fraction of clonotypes showed up in both the CD4 and CD8 compartments, probably as a result of convergent recombination. The study included only two donors, which limits how far the findings can be generalized.

According to the study, the label for this sample's treatment or condition signals: live attenuated yellow fever vaccine strain. At each blood-draw timepoint, two biological replicates of bulk PBMCs were obtained. A standard Ficoll-Paque protocol was used to isolate PBMCs from peripheral blood. RNA was extracted with TriZol from bulk PBMCs, CD4 and CD8 fractions, and dextramer-positive and dextramer-negative fractions. Concerning this clonotype: Its recognized antigen is unknown. No much larger clonotype is one base removed from it; base qualities were not supplied.

TCR cDNA was synthesized by 5'RACE template switching, through which a universal primer site and unique molecular identifiers were introduced. Priming for cDNA synthesis came from both the TCR alpha and TCR beta constant segments. Two PCR steps were used to amplify libraries, with sample barcodes and sequencing adapters being added in the second step. Libraries were sequenced on Illumina HiSeq 2500 (2x100 bp) or NovaSeq (2x150 bp). Per the source publication's procedure: MIGEC handled demultiplexing of reads and collapsing into UMI consensus sequences, while MiXCR performed V(D)J alignment. Vaccine-responding clonotypes were identified with edgeR using replicate PBMC samples, with FDR below 0.01 and a log2 fold change above 5 up to day 15 being required. Each bulk clonotype received a CD4 or CD8 identity based on whether the sequenced CD4 or CD8 repertoire contained that clonotype at higher abundance. TCRdb passed the public sequencing reads through fastp at Q25 and MiXCR, retaining productive beta sequences. Rows are combined by CDR3 protein, so each entry shows the most common genes and DNA. The V and J calls were not made by the authors but by TCRdb's processing. The sample table contains about 580,000 distinct CDR3 sequences; only one count was recorded for around a sixth of them. The ten top clones hold roughly 17% of the sample.

The germline V gene sets CDR1 to SQVTM and CDR2 to ANQGSEA. V and J lose 8 bases and 4 bases, and a span of 11 bases separates them. The CDR3 runs 11 residues from the cysteine to the phenylalanine. Here the CDR3 DNA is all that survives: 33 bases in frame from base 1. This TCR was recovered from a man in his late teens or twenties who received the YFV17D yellow fever vaccine. The V gene is TRBV29-1 and the J gene is TRBJ1-1; TRBD1 is a possible D gene, resting on 6 matching bases. Sequencing used PBMCs, obtained 4 to 6 days after the first yellow fever vaccination. In nucleotide form, the sequence is TGCAGCCCAGGGGCGGCCACTGAAGCTTTCTTT. Its translation is CSPGAATEAFF.